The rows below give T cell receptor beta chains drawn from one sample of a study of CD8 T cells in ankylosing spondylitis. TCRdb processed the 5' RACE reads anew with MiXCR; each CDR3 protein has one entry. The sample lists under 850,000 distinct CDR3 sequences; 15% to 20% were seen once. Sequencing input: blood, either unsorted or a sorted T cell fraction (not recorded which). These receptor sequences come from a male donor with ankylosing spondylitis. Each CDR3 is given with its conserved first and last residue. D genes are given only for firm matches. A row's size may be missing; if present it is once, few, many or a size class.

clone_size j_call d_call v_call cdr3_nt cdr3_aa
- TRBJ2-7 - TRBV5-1 TGCGCCAGCAGCTTCGACACGTACGAGCAGTACTTC CASSFDTYEQYF
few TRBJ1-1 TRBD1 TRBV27 TGTGCCAGCAGTTTAATGGGGATGACAGGGGACACTGAAGCTTTCTTT CASSLMGMTGDTEAFF
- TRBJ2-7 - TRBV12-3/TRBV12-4 TGTGCCAGCAGTTTAGAACAGAGAGTACGGCAGTACTTC CASSLEQRVRQYF
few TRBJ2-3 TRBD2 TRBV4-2 TGTGCCAGCAGCACCGGGACTAGCGATGAAAAGCAGTATTTT CASSTGTSDEKQYF
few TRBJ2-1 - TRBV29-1 TGCAGCGCCGAAGGTTATACCCTCTCCTACAATGAGCAGTTCTTC CSAEGYTLSYNEQFF
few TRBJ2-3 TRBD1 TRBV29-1 TGCAGCACCCAGACAGGGTCAGATACGCAGTATTTT CSTQTGSDTQYF
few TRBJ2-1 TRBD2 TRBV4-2 TGTGCCAGCAGCCAAGTGACAGGACTAGCGGATTACAATGAGCAGTTCTTC CASSQVTGLADYNEQFF
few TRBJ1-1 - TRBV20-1 TGCAGTGCCAACTATAGGACTGGGAACACTGAAGCTTTCTTT CSANYRTGNTEAFF
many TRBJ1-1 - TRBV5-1 TGCGCCAGCAGCTTGGACATGAACGCTGAAGCTTTCTTT CASSLDMNAEAFF
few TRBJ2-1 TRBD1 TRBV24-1 TGTGCCACCAGTGACCCGGACAGGGGGGGTGAGCAGTTCTTC CATSDPDRGGEQFF
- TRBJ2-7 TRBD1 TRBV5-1 TGCGCCAGCAGGCCGGGGACAGGGGAACGATACGAGCAGTACTTC CASRPGTGERYEQYF
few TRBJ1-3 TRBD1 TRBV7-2 TGTGCCAGCAGCTCTCAGCAGGGGGCTCCGGGGGGAAACACCATATATTTT CASSSQQGAPGGNTIYF
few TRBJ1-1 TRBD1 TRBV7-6 TGTGCCAGCAGCTTAGGGCCAGGGGGCGCGGGTGCGAAAGCTTTCTTT CASSLGPGGAGAKAFF
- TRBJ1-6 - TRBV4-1 TGCGCCAGCAGCCAAAGTCCCACCTTGTCCCTCCACTTT CASSQSPTLSLHF
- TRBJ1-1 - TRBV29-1 TGCAGCGCGGATAGGGGTCTAATGAACACTGAAGCTTTCTTT CSADRGLMNTEAFF
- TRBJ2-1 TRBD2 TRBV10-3 TGTGCCATCAGTGAGTGGCGGGAGGGAGCCTACAATGAGCAGTTCTTC CAISEWREGAYNEQFF
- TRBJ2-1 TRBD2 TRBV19 TGTGCCAGTAGTATCGGTGCACTAGCGAGTCGTGAGCAGTTCTTC CASSIGALASREQFF
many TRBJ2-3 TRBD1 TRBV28 TGTGCCAGCAGTCCAACTACCGGGACAGGGGGTCCCTCCACAGATACGCAGTATTTT CASSPTTGTGGPSTDTQYF
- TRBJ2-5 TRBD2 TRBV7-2 TGTGCCAGCAGCATGAAGAAGCGGGGGGGCCGGGAGACCCAGTACTTC CASSMKKRGGRETQYF
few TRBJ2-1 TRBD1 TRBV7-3 TGTGCCAGCAGCTTCGGACAGGGGTTGAATGAGCAGTTCTTC CASSFGQGLNEQFF
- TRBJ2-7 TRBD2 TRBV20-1 TGCAGTGCTAGAGAGCGGGGGGTCAGCTACGAGCAGTACTTC CSARERGVSYEQYF
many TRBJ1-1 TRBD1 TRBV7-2 TGTGCCAGCAGCTCGGACAGGGGGCGCGTCTCTGAAGCTTTCTTT CASSSDRGRVSEAFF
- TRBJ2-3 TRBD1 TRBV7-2 TGTGCCAGCAGCTTAAATCCGGGACAGGGCACAGATACGCAGTATTTT CASSLNPGQGTDTQYF
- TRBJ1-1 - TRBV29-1 TGCAGCGTTCAAAAAGGGGACACTGAAGCTTTCTTT CSVQKGDTEAFF
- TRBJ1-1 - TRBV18 TGTGCCAGCTTTTGGCCCGGGGACACTGAAGCTTTCTTT CASFWPGDTEAFF
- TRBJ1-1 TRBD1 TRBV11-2 TGTGCCAGCAGCTTAGGGGGACAGGGTCTGGCTTTCTTT CASSLGGQGLAFF
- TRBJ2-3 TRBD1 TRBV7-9 TGTGCCAGCAGTCGGACAGGGGGAACGCAGTATTTT CASSRTGGTQYF